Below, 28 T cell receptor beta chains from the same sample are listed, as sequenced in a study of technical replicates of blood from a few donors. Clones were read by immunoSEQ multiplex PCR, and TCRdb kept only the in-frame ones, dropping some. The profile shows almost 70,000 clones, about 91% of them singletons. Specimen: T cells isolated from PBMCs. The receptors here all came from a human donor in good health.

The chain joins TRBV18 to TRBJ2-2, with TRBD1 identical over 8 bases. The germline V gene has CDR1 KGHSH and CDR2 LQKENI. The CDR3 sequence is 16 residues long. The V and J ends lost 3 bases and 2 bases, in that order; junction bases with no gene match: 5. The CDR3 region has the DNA TGTGCCAGCTCACCGCAGGGGGCAGGCAACACCGGGGAGCTGTTTTTT. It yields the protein CASSPQGAGNTGELFF.

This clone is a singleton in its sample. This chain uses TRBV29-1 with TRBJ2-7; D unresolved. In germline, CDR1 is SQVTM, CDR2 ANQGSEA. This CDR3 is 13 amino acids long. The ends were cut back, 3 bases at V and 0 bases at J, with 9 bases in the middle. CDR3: CSVDQADSYEQYF. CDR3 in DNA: TGCAGCGTTGACCAGGCCGACTCCTACGAGCAGTACTTC.

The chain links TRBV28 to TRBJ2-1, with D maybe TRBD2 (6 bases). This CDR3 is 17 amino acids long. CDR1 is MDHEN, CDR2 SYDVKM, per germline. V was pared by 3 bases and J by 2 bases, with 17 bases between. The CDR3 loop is CASSFAPLTGAYNEQFF. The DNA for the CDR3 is TGTGCCAGCAGTTTTGCCCCCCTTACGGGAGCCTACAATGAGCAGTTCTTC. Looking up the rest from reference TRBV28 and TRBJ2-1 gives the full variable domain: DVKVTQSSRYLVKRTGEKVFLECVQDMDHENMFWYRQDPGLGLRLIYFSYDVKMKEKGDIPEGYSVSREKKERFSLILESASTNQTSMYLCASSFAPLTGAYNEQFFGPGTRLTVL.

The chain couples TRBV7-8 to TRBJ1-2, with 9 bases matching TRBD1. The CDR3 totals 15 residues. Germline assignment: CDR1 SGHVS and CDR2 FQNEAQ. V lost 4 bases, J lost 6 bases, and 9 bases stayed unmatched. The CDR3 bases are TGTGCCAGCAGCTCCAGGGACAGGGTGGAGAATGGCTACACCTTC. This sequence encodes CASSSRDRVENGYTF. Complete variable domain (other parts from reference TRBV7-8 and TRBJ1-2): GAGVSQSPRYKVAKRGQDVALRCDPISGHVSLFWYQQALGQGPEFLTYFQNEAQLDKSGLPSDRFFAERPEGSVSTLKIQRTQQEDSAVYLCASSSRDRVENGYTFGSGTRLTVV.

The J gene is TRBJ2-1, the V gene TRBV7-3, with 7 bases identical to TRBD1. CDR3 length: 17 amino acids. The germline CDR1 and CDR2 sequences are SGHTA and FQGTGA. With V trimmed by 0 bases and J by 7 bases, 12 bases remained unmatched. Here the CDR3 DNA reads TGTGCCAGCAGCTTAACGGCAGGGGCAGGGGGTAGAAATGAGCAGTTCTTC. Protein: CASSLTAGAGGRNEQFF.

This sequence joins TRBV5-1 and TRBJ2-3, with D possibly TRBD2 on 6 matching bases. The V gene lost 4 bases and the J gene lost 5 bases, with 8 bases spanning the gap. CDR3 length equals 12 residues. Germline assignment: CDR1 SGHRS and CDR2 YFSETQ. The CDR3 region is CASSGTEDTQYF. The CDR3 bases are TGCGCCAGCAGCGGGACTGAAGATACGCAGTATTTT.

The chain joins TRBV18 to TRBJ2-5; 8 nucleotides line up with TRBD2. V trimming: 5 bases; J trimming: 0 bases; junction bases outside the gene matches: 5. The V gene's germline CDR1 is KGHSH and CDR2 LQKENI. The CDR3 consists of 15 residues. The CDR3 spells CASSLNGRDQETQYF. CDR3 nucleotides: TGTGCCAGCTCATTGAACGGGAGGGACCAAGAGACCCAGTACTTC.

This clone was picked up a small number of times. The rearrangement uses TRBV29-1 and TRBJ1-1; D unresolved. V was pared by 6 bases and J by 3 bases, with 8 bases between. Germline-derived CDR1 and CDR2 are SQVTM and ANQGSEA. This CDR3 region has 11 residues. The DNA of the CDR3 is TGCAGCGTGAGACACCACACTGAAGCTTTCTTT. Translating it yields CSVRHHTEAFF. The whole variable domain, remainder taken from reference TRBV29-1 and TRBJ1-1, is SAVISQKPSRDICQRGTSLTIQCQVDSQVTMMFWYRQQPGQSLTLIATANQGSEATYESGFVIDKFPISRPNLTFSTLTVSNMSPEDSSIYLCSVRHHTEAFFGQGTRLTVV.

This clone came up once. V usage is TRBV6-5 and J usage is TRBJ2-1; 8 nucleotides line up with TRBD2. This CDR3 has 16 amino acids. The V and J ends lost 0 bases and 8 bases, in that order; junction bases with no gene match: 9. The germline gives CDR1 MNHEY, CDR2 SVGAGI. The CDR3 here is CASSYSAGGRFYEQFF. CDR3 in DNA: TGTGCCAGCAGTTACTCGGCGGGGGGCCGGTTCTATGAGCAGTTCTTC.

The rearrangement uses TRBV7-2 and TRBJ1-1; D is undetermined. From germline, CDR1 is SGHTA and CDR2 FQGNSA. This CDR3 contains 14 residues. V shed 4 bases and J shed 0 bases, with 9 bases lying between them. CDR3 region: CASSSRAVNTEAFF. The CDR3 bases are TGTGCCAGCAGCTCCCGTGCGGTGAACACTGAAGCTTTCTTT.

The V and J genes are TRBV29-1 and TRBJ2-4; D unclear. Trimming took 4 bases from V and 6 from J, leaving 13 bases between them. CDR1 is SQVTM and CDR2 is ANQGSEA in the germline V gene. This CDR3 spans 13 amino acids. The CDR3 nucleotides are TGCAGCGTTGTCTGGCCAGGTTTAAACATTCAGTACTTC. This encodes CSVVWPGLNIQYF. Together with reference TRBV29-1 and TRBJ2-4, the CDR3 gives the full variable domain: SAVISQKPSRDICQRGTSLTIQCQVDSQVTMMFWYRQQPGQSLTLIATANQGSEATYESGFVIDKFPISRPNLTFSTLTVSNMSPEDSSIYLCSVVWPGLNIQYFGAGTRLSVL.

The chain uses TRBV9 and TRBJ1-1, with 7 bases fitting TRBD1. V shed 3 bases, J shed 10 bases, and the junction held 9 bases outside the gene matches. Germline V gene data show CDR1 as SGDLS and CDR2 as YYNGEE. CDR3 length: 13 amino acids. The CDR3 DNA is TGTGCCAGCAGCGGAACAGGGGCAGGGGGAGCTTTCTTT. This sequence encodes CASSGTGAGGAFF.

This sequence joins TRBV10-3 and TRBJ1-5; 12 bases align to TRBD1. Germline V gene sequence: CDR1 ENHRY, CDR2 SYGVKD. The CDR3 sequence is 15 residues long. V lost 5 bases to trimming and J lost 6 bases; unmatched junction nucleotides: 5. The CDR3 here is CAISLGQGASQPQHF. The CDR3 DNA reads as TGTGCCATCAGTCTGGGACAGGGGGCTTCTCAGCCCCAGCATTTT.

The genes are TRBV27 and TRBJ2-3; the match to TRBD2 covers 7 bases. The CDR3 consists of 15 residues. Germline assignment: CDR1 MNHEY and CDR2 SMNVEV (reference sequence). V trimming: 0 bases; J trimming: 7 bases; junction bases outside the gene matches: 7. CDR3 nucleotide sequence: TGTGCCAGCAGTTTATCGGGCGGGAGTGGGTATACGCAGTATTTT. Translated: CASSLSGGSGYTQYF.

CDR3 nucleotide sequence: TGTGCCAGCAGCTTGACAGGGGCCAGACTGGATGGCTACACCTTC. It encodes CASSLTGARLDGYTF. The chain recombines TRBV7-2 with TRBJ1-2; 8 bases fit TRBD1. V trimming: 3 bases; J trimming: 6 bases; junction bases outside the gene matches: 9. The CDR3 contains 15 residues. Germline CDR1 reads SGHTA; CDR2 reads FQGNSA.

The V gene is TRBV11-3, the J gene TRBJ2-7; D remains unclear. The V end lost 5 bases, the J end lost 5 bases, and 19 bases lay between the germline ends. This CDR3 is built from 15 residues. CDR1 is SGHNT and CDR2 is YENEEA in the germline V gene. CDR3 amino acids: CASSPILKLSDEQYF. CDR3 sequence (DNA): TGTGCCAGCAGCCCAATCTTGAAATTGAGCGACGAGCAGTACTTC.

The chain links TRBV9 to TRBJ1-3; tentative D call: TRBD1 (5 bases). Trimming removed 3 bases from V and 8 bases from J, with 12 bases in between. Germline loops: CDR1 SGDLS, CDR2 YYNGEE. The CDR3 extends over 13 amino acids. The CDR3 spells CASSGGGLDTIYF. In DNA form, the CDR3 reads TGTGCCAGCAGCGGGGGGGGATTGGACACCATATATTTT.

CDR3 sequence reads: CASSEMRLAELRNEQFF. The CDR3 nucleotides read TGCGCCAGCAGTGAGATGAGGCTAGCGGAGCTAAGGAATGAGCAGTTCTTC. V usage is TRBV10-1 and J usage is TRBJ2-1; 7 bases align to TRBD2. Germline V gene sequence: CDR1 WNHNN, CDR2 SYGVQD (reference sequence). Germline trimming cut 2 bases from V and 7 bases from J; bases unmatched to any gene: 14. The CDR3 sequence is 17 residues long.

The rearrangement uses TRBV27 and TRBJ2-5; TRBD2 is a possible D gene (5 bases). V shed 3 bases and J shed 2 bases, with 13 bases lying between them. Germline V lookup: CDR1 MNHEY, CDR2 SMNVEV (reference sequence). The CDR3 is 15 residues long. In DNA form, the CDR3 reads TGTGCCAGCAGTTTCTGGGTTGAGCGGCAAGAGACCCAGTACTTC. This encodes CASSFWVERQETQYF.

CDR3 in DNA: TGTGCCAGCAGCGGCGATGAGCAGTTCTTC. It encodes CASSGDEQFF. The chain carries TRBV9 and TRBJ2-1; D uncertain. Germline CDR1 is SGDLS and CDR2 is YYNGEE. V gave up 3 bases and J gave up 8 bases, with 3 bases separating them. The CDR3 runs 10 residues.

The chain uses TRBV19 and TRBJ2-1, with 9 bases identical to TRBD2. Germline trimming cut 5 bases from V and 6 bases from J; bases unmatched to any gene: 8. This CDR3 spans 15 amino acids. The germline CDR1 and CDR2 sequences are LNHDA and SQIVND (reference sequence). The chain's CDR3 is CASSAVAGVVNEQFF. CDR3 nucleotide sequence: TGTGCCAGTAGTGCAGTAGCGGGAGTTGTCAATGAGCAGTTCTTC.

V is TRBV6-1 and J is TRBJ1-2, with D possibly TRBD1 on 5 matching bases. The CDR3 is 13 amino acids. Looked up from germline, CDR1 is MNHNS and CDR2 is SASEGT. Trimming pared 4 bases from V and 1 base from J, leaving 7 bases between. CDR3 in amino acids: CASSAQGNYGYTF. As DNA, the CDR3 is TGTGCCAGCAGTGCTCAGGGTAACTATGGCTACACCTTC.

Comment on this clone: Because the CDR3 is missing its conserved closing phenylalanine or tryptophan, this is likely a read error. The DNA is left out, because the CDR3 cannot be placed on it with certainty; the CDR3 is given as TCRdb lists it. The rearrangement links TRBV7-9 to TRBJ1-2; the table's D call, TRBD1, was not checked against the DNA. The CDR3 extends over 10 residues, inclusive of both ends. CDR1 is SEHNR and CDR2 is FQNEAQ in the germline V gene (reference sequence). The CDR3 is CASSLGQAHV.

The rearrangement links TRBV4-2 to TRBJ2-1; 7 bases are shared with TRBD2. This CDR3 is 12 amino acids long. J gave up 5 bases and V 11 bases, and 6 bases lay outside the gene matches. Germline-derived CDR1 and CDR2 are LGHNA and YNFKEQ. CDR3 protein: CAVAGLNNEQFF. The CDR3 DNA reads TGTGCCGTAGCGGGCCTGAACAATGAGCAGTTCTTC.

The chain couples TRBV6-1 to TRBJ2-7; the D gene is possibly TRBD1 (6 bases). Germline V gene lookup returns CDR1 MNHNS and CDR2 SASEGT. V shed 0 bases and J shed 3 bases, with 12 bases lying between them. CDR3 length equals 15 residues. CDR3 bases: TGTGCCAGCAGTGAAGCGGGGGCCATTTTCTACGAGCAGTACTTC. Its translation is CASSEAGAIFYEQYF.

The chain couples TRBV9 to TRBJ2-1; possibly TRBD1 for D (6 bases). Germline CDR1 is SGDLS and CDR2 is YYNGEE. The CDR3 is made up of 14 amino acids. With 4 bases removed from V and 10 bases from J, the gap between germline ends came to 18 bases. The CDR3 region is CASSRTPGEREQFF. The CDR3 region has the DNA TGTGCCAGCAGCCGTACCCCAGGGGAGCGGGAGCAGTTCTTC.

CDR3 protein: CASSLPIAGETQYF. CDR3 coding DNA: TGTGCCAGCAGCTTACCTATAGCGGGGGAGACCCAGTACTTC. The chain uses TRBV11-3 and TRBJ2-5, with TRBD2 matching over 8 bases. The CDR3 totals 14 residues. Unmatched junction bases numbered 4, after V lost 2 bases and J lost 5 bases. Germline lookup yields CDR1 SGHNT and CDR2 YENEEA.

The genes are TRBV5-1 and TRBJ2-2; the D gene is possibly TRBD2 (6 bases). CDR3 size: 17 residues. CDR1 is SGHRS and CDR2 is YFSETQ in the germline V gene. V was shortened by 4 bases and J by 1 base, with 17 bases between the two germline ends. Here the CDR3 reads CASSPPAGWRNTGELFF. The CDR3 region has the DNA TGCGCCAGCAGCCCACCGGCGGGGTGGAGGAACACCGGGGAGCTGTTTTTT.